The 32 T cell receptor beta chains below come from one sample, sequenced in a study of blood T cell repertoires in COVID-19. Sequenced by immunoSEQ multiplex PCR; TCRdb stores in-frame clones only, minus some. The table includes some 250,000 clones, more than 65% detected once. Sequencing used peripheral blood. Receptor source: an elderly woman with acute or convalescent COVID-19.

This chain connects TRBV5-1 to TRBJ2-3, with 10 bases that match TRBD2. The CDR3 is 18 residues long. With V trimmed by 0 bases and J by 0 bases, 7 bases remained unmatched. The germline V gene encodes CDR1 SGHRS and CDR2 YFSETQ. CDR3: CASSLVLAGAHSTDTQYF. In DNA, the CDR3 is TGCGCCAGCAGCTTGGTCCTAGCGGGAGCTCATAGCACAGATACGCAGTATTTT.

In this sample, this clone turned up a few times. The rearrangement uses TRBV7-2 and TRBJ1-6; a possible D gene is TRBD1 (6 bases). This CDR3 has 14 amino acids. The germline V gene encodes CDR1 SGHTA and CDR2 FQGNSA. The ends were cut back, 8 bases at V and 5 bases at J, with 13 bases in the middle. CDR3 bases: TGTGCCAGCTCGGGGAGGGGGGATAATTCACCCCTCCACTTT. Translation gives CASSGRGDNSPLHF.

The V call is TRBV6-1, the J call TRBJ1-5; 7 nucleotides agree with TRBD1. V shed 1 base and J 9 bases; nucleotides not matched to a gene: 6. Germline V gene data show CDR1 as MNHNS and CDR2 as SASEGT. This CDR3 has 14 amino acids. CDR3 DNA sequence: TGTGCCAGCAGTGAAGGGCAGGGGGATTTGCCCCAGCATTTT. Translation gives CASSEGQGDLPQHF.

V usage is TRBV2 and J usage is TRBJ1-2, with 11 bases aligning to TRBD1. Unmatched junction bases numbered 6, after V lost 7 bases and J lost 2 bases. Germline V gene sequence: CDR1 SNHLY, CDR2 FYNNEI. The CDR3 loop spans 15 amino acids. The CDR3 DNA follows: TGTGCCAGCAAAGAGGGGACAGGGGGGAACTATGGCTACACCTTC. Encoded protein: CASKEGTGGNYGYTF.

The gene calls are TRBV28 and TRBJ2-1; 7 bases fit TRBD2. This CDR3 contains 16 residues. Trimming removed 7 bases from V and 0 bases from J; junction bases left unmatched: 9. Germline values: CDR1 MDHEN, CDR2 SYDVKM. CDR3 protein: CASILGRTSSYNEQFF. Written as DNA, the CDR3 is TGTGCCAGCATCCTCGGACGGACTAGCTCCTACAATGAGCAGTTCTTC.

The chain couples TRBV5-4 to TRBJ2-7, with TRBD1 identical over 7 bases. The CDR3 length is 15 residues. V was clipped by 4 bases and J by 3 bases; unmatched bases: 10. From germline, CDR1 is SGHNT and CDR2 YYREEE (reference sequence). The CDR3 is CASSPTGTAIYEQYF. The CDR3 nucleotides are TGTGCCAGCAGCCCCACGGGGACAGCGATCTACGAGCAGTACTTC.

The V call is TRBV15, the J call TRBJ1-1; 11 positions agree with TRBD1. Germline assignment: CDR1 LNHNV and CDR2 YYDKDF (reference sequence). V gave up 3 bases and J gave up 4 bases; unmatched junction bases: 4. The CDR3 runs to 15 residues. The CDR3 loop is CATSRDRGRGTEAFF. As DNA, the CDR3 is TGTGCCACCAGCAGGGACAGGGGGCGAGGCACTGAAGCTTTCTTT.

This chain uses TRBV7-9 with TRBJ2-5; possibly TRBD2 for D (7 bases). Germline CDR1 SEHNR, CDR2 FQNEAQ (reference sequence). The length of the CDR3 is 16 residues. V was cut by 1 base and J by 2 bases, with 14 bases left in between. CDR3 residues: CASSLEGGILQETQYF. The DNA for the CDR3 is TGTGCCAGCAGCTTAGAGGGGGGGATTTTACAAGAGACCCAGTACTTC.

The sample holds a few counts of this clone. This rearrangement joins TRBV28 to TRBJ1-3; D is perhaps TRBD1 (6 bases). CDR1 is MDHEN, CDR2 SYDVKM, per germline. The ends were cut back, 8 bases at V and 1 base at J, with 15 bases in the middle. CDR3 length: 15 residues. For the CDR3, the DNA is TGTGCCAGCCATTCTTTCACAGGGTCTGGAAACACCATATATTTT. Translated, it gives CASHSFTGSGNTIYF.

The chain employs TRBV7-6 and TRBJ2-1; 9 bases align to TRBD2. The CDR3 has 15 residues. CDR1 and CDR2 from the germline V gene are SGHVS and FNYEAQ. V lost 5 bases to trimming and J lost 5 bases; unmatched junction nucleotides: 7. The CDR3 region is CASSHRTSDNNEQFF. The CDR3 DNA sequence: TGTGCCAGCAGCCATAGGACTAGCGACAACAATGAGCAGTTCTTC.

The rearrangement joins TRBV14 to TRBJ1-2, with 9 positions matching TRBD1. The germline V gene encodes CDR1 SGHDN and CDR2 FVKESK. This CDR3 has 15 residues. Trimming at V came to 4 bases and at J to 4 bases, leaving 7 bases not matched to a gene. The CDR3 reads CASSLEGTGIYGYTF. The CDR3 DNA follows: TGTGCCAGCAGCCTAGAGGGGACAGGGATCTATGGCTACACCTTC. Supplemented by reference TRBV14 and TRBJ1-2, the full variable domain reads EAGVTQFPSHSVIEKGQTVTLRCDPISGHDNLYWYRRVMGKEIKFLLHFVKESKQDESGMPNNRFLAERTGGTYSTLKVQPAELEDSGVYFCASSLEGTGIYGYTFGSGTRLTVV.

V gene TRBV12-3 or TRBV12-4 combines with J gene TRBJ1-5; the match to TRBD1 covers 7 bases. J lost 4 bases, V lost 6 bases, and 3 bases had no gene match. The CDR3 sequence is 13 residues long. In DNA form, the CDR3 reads TGTGCCAGCAGACAGGGGCATAATCAGCCCCAGCATTTT. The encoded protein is CASRQGHNQPQHF.

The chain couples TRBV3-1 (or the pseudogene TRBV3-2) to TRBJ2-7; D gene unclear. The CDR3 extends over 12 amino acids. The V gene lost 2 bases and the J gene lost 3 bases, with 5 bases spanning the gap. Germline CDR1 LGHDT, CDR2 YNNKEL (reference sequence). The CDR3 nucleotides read TGTGCCAGCAGCCAAAATAGCTACGAGCAGTACTTC. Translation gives CASSQNSYEQYF.

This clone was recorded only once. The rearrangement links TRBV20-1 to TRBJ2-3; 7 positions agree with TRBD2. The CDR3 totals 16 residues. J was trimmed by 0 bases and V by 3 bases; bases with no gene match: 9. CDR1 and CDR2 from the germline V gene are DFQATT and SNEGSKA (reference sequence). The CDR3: CSASPSSGASTDTQYF. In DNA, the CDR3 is TGCAGTGCTAGTCCTTCTAGCGGAGCGAGCACAGATACGCAGTATTTT.

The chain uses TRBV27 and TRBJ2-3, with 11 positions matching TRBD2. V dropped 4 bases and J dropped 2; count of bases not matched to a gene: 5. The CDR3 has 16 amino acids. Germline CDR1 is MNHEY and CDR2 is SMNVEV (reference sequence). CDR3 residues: CASSSILAGATDTQYF. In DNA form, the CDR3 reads TGTGCCAGCAGTTCTATACTAGCGGGGGCCACAGATACGCAGTATTTT.

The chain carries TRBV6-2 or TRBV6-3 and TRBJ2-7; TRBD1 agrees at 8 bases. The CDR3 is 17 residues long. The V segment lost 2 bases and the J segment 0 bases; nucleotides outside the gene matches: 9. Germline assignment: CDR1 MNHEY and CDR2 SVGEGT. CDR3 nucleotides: TGTGCCAGCAGTTACGGGTTCGGCAGGGGGCACTCCTACGAGCAGTACTTC. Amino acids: CASSYGFGRGHSYEQYF.

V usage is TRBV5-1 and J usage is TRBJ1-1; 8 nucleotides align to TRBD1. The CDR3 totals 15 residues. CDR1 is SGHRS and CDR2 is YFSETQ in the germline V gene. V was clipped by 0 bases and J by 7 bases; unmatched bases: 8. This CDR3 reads CASSLEGRGLNEAFF. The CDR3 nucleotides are TGCGCCAGCAGCTTGGAGGGCAGGGGGCTGAATGAAGCTTTCTTT.

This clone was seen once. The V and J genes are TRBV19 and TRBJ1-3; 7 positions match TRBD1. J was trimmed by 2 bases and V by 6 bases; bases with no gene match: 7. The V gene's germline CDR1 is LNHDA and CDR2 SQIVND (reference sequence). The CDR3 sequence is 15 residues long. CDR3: CASSTSGTAGNTIYF. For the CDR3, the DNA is TGTGCCAGTAGCACCTCCGGGACAGCTGGAAACACCATATATTTT.

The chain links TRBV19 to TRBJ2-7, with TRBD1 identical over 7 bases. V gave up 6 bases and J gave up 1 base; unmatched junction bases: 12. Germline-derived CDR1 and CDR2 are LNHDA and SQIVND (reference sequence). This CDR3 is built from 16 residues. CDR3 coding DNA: TGTGCCAGTAGCCCACGGAGTGGGACAGCATCCTACGAGCAGTACTTC. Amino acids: CASSPRSGTASYEQYF.

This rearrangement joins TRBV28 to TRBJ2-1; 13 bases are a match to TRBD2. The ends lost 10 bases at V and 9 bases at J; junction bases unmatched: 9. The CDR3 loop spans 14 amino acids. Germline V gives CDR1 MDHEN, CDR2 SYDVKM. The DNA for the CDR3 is TGTGCCACCAGGACTAGCGGGAGTGTAGGTGAGCAGTTCTTC. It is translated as CATRTSGSVGEQFF.

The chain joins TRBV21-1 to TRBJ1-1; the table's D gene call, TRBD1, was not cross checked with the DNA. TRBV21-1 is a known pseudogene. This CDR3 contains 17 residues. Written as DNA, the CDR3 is TGTGCCAGCAGCAAAGCCGAGGACATGCAGCTGAACACTGAAGCTTTCTTT. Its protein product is CASSKAEDMQLNTEAFF.

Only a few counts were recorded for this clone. The CDR3 sequence is CASKLGGRPDTQYF. Written as DNA, the CDR3 is TGTGCCAGCAAACTGGGGGGGCGACCAGATACGCAGTATTTT. The rearrangement joins TRBV2 to TRBJ2-3, with D perhaps TRBD2 (7 bases). V was shortened by 7 bases and J by 4 bases, with 15 bases between the two germline ends. The CDR3 totals 14 residues. Germline V gene lookup returns CDR1 SNHLY and CDR2 FYNNEI. The full variable domain, its missing parts supplied by reference TRBV2 and TRBJ2-3, is EPEVTQTPSHQVTQMGQEVILRCVPISNHLYFYWYRQILGQKVEFLVSFYNNEISEKSEIFDDQFSVERPDGSNFTLKIRSTKLEDSAMYFCASKLGGRPDTQYFGPGTRLTVL.

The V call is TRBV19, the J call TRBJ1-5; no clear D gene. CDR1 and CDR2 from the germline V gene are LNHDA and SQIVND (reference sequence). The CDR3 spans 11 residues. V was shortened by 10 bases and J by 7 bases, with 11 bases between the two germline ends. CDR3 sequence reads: CATIQVQPQHF. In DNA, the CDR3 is TGTGCCACCATCCAGGTACAGCCCCAGCATTTT.

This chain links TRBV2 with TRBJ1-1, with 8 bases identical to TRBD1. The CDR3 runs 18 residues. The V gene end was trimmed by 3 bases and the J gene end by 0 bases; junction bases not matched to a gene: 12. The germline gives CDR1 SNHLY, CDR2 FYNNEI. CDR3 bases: TGTGCCAGCAGTGATGGGGGACAGGATTTCCCCATGAACACTGAAGCTTTCTTT. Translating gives CASSDGGQDFPMNTEAFF. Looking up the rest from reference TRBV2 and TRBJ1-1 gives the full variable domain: EPEVTQTPSHQVTQMGQEVILRCVPISNHLYFYWYRQILGQKVEFLVSFYNNEISEKSEIFDDQFSVERPDGSNFTLKIRSTKLEDSAMYFCASSDGGQDFPMNTEAFFGQGTRLTVV.

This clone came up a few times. CDR3 sequence: CASRQGTGNTIYF. The CDR3 DNA sequence: TGTGCCAGCAGACAGGGGACTGGAAACACCATATATTTT. This chain links TRBV11-2 with TRBJ1-3; 7 positions match TRBD1. Trimming took 6 bases from V and 2 from J; bases not matched to a gene: 1. The germline gives CDR1 SGHAT, CDR2 FQNNGV. The CDR3 totals 13 residues.

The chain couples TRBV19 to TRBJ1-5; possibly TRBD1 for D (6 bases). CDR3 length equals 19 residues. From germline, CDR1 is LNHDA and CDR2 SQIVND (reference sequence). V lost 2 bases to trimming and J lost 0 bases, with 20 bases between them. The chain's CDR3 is CASSIPYYREINSNQPQHF. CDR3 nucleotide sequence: TGTGCCAGTAGTATACCCTACTACAGGGAAATCAATAGCAATCAGCCCCAGCATTTT.

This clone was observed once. The CDR3: CASSVETGGEQYF. CDR3 DNA sequence: TGCGCCAGCAGTGTTGAGACAGGGGGGGAGCAGTACTTC. The V and J genes are TRBV10-1 and TRBJ2-7, with 9 bases that match TRBD1. J was trimmed by 7 bases and V by 4 bases; bases with no gene match: 5. The germline gives CDR1 WNHNN, CDR2 SYGVQD (reference sequence). CDR3 size: 13 residues.

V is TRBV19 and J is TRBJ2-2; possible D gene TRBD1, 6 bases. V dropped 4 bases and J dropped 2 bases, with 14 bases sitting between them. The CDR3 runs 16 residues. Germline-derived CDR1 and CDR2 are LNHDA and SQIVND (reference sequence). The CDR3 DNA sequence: TGTGCCAGTAGTACCCCCCGGGGACAAAACACCGGGGAGCTGTTTTTT. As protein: CASSTPRGQNTGELFF. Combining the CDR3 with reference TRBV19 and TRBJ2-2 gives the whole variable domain DGGITQSPKYLFRKEGQNVTLSCEQNLNHDAMYWYRQDPGQGLRLIYYSQIVNDFQKGDIAEGYSVSREKKESFPLTVTSAQKNPTAFYLCASSTPRGQNTGELFFGEGSRLTVL.

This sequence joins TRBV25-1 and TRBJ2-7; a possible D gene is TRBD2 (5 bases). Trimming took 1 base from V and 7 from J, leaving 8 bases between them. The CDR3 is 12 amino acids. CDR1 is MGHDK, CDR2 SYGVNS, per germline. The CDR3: CASSEFGVEQYF. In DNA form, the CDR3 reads TGTGCCAGCAGTGAATTCGGGGTTGAGCAGTACTTC.

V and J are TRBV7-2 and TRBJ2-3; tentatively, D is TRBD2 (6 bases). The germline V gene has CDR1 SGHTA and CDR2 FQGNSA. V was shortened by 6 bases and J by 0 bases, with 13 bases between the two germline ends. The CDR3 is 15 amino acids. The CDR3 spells CASSWDSGSTDTQYF. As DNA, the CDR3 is TGTGCCAGCAGTTGGGACTCAGGGAGCACAGATACGCAGTATTTT.

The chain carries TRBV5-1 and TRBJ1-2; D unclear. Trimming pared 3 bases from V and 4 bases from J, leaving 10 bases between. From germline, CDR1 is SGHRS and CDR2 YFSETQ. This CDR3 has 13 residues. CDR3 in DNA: TGCGCCAGCAGCTCACAGTCGCGCTATGGCTACACCTTC. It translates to CASSSQSRYGYTF.

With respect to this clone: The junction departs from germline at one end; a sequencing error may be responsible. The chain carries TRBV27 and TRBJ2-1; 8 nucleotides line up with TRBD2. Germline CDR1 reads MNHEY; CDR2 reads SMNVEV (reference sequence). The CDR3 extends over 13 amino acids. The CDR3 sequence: CRGGAGGRNEQFF. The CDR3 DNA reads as TGCCGCGGCGGGGCGGGGGGCCGCAATGAGCAGTTCTTC.